Listed below are T cell receptor beta chains from one sample, sequenced in a study of blood T cell repertoires in COVID-19. Sequencing used immunoSEQ multiplex PCR; TCRdb keeps in-frame clones, though not all of them. Found here are about 160,000 clones, about 90% of them singletons; the top ten hold roughly 4.8%. Sequencing was done on a sample of peripheral blood. These receptors originate from a man aged 30 to 45 with COVID-19, enrolled during active disease. The CDR3 runs from the conserved cysteine through the conserved F or W.

v_gene	j_gene	CDR3aa
TRBV28	TRBJ1-6	CASSLAVRSLHF
TRBV7-2	TRBJ1-2	CASSIDRGWGYTF
TRBV7-2	TRBJ2-7	CASRFKGGDEQYF
TRBV5-1	TRBJ1-1	CASSLERGMNTEAFF
TRBV4-3	TRBJ1-6	CASSQAGTGGWNSPLHF
TRBV2	TRBJ2-2	CASSVLAGAFTGELFF
TRBV12-3/TRBV12-4	TRBJ1-3	CASSYLSGNTIYF
TRBV30	TRBJ1-4	CAWSPPDRVDEKLFF
TRBV14	TRBJ1-4	CASSLMTRPTNEKLFF
TRBV2	TRBJ2-1	CASSPVAGRDFNEQFF
TRBV6-2/TRBV6-3	TRBJ1-6	CASSYSNSRNSPLHF
TRBV28	TRBJ1-4	CASSFGNQGPFNEKLFF
TRBV6-2/TRBV6-3	TRBJ1-6	CASSLGGVRSPLHF
TRBV4-3	TRBJ1-2	CASSQRGQRPNYGYTF
TRBV6-2/TRBV6-3	TRBJ2-7	CASSRDRGFSGGDSYEQYF
TRBV5-1	TRBJ2-1	CASSLGTGNYNEQFF
TRBV11-2	TRBJ2-7	CASSLDGRSSEQYF
TRBV7-9	TRBJ2-2	CASRGGANTGELFF
TRBV4-1	TRBJ1-4	CASSLNFGATNEKLFF
TRBV19	TRBJ2-7	CASSIRSPTDEQYF
TRBV25-1	TRBJ2-1	CASSRQGYNEQFF
TRBV27	TRBJ2-2	CASSLTGTTNTGELFF
TRBV28	TRBJ1-6	CASRYYRTGGVSSPLHF
TRBV5-6	TRBJ1-5	CASSFFRGTFNQPQHF
TRBV5-1	TRBJ2-1	CASSLFGSVSYNEQFF